Listed below are T cell receptor beta chains from one sample, sequenced in a study of T cell repertoires in cytomegalovirus infection. Using its own MiXCR run on the reads, TCRdb lists one record per CDR3 protein. The repertoire consists of more than 400,000 distinct CDR3 sequences, with about a quarter occurring once and the leading ten covering roughly 13%. Sequences were obtained from PBMCs. Every receptor here comes from a human donor in good health (CMV status not recorded). Some clones in this sample may be carry-over from other donors' samples. CDR3s include the opening cysteine and the closing phenylalanine or tryptophan. Each record gives: V gene, D gene, CDR3 length, clone size, J gene, CDR3 protein, CDR3 DNA. The D gene is left open where the match is weak. Some rows have no size entry. The others give once, few or many, or a class for an expanded clone.

TRBV7-2	.	15	few	TRBJ1-1	CASSSMSSGNTEAFF	TGTGCCAGCAGCTCAATGAGCTCAGGGAACACTGAAGCTTTCTTT
TRBV7-2	.	13	many	TRBJ1-2	CASSNRAFNGYTF	TGTGCCAGCAGCAACAGAGCCTTCAATGGCTACACCTTC
TRBV9	TRBD2	18	few	TRBJ2-1	CASSVVPLSGSSYNEQFF	TGTGCCAGCAGCGTAGTTCCCCTTAGCGGGAGCTCCTACAATGAGCAGTTCTTC
TRBV2	TRBD1	13	.	TRBJ1-5	CATNRDSNQPQHF	TGTGCCACCAACCGGGACAGTAATCAGCCCCAGCATTTT
TRBV7-2	.	15	many	TRBJ1-6	CASSLAGPEVGPLHF	TGTGCCAGCAGCTTAGCCGGGCCAGAAGTCGGACCCCTCCACTTT
TRBV7-9	.	15	.	TRBJ1-2	CASSLSTGSNYGYTF	TGTGCCAGCAGCCTCAGTACGGGTTCTAACTATGGCTACACCTTC
TRBV19	TRBD2	12	few	TRBJ2-7	CASRNPGGEQYF	TGTGCCAGTAGGAACCCCGGGGGGGAGCAGTACTTC
TRBV4-1	.	14	few	TRBJ2-5	CASSQLARQETQYF	TGCGCCAGCAGCCAACTAGCGCGGCAAGAGACCCAGTACTTC
TRBV12-3/TRBV12-4	.	13	many	TRBJ1-1	CASSLMGGGEAFF	TGTGCCAGCAGTTTAATGGGGGGCGGTGAAGCTTTCTTT
TRBV12-3/TRBV12-4	.	13	.	TRBJ1-5	CASSPRGRQPQHF	TGTGCCAGCAGTCCCAGGGGAAGGCAGCCCCAGCATTTT
TRBV7-6	.	16	many	TRBJ2-3	CASSLGAGSVTDTQYF	TGTGCCAGCAGCTTAGGTGCGGGAAGTGTCACAGATACGCAGTATTTT
TRBV6-5	.	13	.	TRBJ2-5	CASSPGDSETQYF	TGTGCCAGCAGCCCCGGGGACTCGGAGACCCAGTACTTC
TRBV6-5	.	21	.	TRBJ2-5	CASSYSRDPQGRRQVPETQYF	TGTGCCAGCAGTTACTCGAGAGATCCTCAGGGCCGAAGACAAGTGCCGGAGACCCAGTACTTC
TRBV20-1	TRBD1	15	.	TRBJ1-5	CSALAVTGPDQPQHF	TGCAGTGCTTTAGCTGTGACAGGGCCCGACCAGCCCCAGCATTTT
TRBV27	.	13	.	TRBJ1-2	CASGSLNNYGYTF	TGTGCCAGCGGCTCCCTGAATAACTATGGCTACACCTTC
TRBV7-7	.	15	.	TRBJ2-1	CASSPTLGVVHEQFF	TGTGCTAGCAGCCCAACCCTTGGGGTAGTGCATGAGCAGTTCTTC
TRBV7-6	TRBD2	16	many	TRBJ2-1	CASSLDGGRAYNEQFF	TGTGCCAGCAGCTTAGATGGCGGGAGGGCCTACAATGAGCAGTTCTTC
TRBV5-8	.	15	few	TRBJ1-1	CASSLWAARNTEAFF	TGTGCCAGCAGCTTGTGGGCAGCCCGCAACACTGAAGCTTTCTTT
TRBV10-3	.	16	once	TRBJ1-3	CAISEFVGSSGNTIYF	TGTGCCATCAGTGAGTTTGTAGGCAGCTCTGGAAACACCATATATTTT
TRBV6-5	.	14	few	TRBJ2-1	CATLSGSAPGEQFF	TGTGCCACCCTTTCGGGTTCCGCTCCGGGTGAGCAGTTCTTC
TRBV28	TRBD1	17	.	TRBJ1-2	CASSPLTGGGRGYGYTF	TGTGCCAGCAGTCCCCTGACAGGGGGCGGCCGAGGCTATGGCTACACCTTC
TRBV9	.	13	.	TRBJ1-1	CASSGVAHTEAFF	TGTGCCAGCAGCGGTGTGGCACACACTGAAGCTTTCTTT
TRBV7-9	.	13	few	TRBJ2-7	CASSLASAYEQYF	TGTGCCAGCAGCTTAGCGTCGGCGTACGAGCAGTACTTC
TRBV3-1	.	14	.	TRBJ1-1	CASSQLEGMTEAFF	TGTGCCAGCAGCCAATTGGAGGGGATGACTGAAGCTTTCTTT
TRBV7-2	TRBD1	12	many	TRBJ1-1	CASSFQGALAFF	TGTGCCAGCAGTTTTCAGGGGGCTCTAGCTTTCTTT
TRBV6-4	.	11	few	TRBJ2-3	CASRNADTQYF	TGTGCCAGCAGAAATGCAGATACGCAGTATTTT
TRBV6-1	.	14	.	TRBJ2-3	CASSYLVGSDTQYF	TGTGCCAGCAGTTACCTGGTAGGGTCCGATACGCAGTATTTT
TRBV6-2/TRBV6-3	.	12	few	TRBJ2-1	CASSYWSNEQFF	TGTGCCAGCAGTTATTGGTCGAATGAGCAGTTCTTC
TRBV7-2	.	11	many	TRBJ2-3	CASTNTDTQYF	TGTGCCAGCACCAACACAGATACGCAGTATTTT
TRBV19	.	15	.	TRBJ2-7	CASSLRTGRGDEQYF	TGTGCCAGTAGTCTCCGGACAGGGAGGGGAGACGAGCAGTACTTC
TRBV7-8	.	15	.	TRBJ2-5	CASSFGQGGGETQYF	TGTGCCAGCAGCTTTGGACAGGGCGGGGGAGAGACCCAGTACTTC
TRBV27	.	13	.	TRBJ1-2	CASSFGMDYGYTF	TGTGCCAGCAGTTTTGGCATGGACTATGGCTACACCTTC
TRBV7-2	.	14	many	TRBJ2-3	CASSSRIRTDTQYF	TGTGCCAGCAGCTCTAGGATTAGGACAGATACGCAGTATTTT
TRBV6-1	.	16	few	TRBJ2-2	CASMGREGPHTGELFF	TGTGCCAGCATGGGCAGGGAAGGACCTCACACCGGGGAGCTGTTTTTT
TRBV5-6	TRBD2	15	.	TRBJ2-1	CASSPWTSSYNEQFF	TGTGCCAGCAGTCCATGGACTAGCTCCTACAATGAGCAGTTCTTC
TRBV4-3	TRBD2	16	.	TRBJ2-3	CASSQEGLARTDTQYF	TGCGCCAGCAGCCAGGAGGGACTAGCGCGCACAGATACGCAGTATTTT
TRBV6-2/TRBV6-3	TRBD2	15	.	TRBJ2-2	CASRDSGRNTGELFF	TGTGCCAGCAGAGATAGCGGGAGGAACACCGGGGAGCTGTTTTTT
TRBV7-2	.	15	many	TRBJ2-7	CASSLSGHPSYEQYF	TGTGCCAGCAGCTTATCCGGACATCCATCCTACGAGCAGTACTTC
TRBV4-2	TRBD2	16	.	TRBJ2-1	CASSPASGTSYNEQFF	TGTGCCAGCAGCCCTGCTAGCGGGACTTCCTACAATGAGCAGTTCTTC
TRBV4-1	TRBD2	15	.	TRBJ2-5	CASSGVGRGQETQYF	TGCGCCAGCAGCGGGGTCGGGAGGGGGCAAGAGACCCAGTACTTC
TRBV7-3	.	19	.	TRBJ2-3	CASSLRGPKAHLDTDTQYF	TGTGCCAGCAGCTTAAGGGGTCCGAAGGCGCACTTGGACACAGATACGCAGTATTTT
TRBV11-3	TRBD1	17	few	TRBJ1-2	CASSLETRDRGDYGYTF	TGTGCCAGCAGCTTAGAAACCCGGGACAGGGGCGATTATGGCTACACCTTC